This T cell receptor beta chain is drawn from a study of blood T cell repertoires in COVID-19. The overall study: Samples of COVID-19 (acute and convalescent) were obtained from the United States, Italy and Spain.

The assay was immunoSEQ multiplex PCR, and TCRdb's table has in-frame clones only and misses some. The sample lists over 400,000 clones; approximately 91% were seen once. CDR1 and CDR2 (germline): MNHEY, SVGAGI. The CDR3 is made up of 12 amino acids. With V trimmed by 7 bases and J by 8 bases, 7 bases remained unmatched. Sequences were obtained from peripheral blood. This receptor was identified in a woman aged 50 to 60 with COVID-19, enrolled during active disease. This sequence joins TRBV6-5 and TRBJ1-2, with 7 bases aligning to TRBD1. The CDR3 protein is CASILSTGGYTF. For the CDR3, the DNA is TGTGCCAGCATTCTATCGACAGGGGGCTACACCTTC.